These 12 T cell receptor beta chains originate from one sample sequenced in a study of blood T cell repertoires in COVID-19. Method: immunoSEQ multiplex PCR; TCRdb's copy keeps in-frame clones and lacks some. The sample includes 250,000 to 300,000 clones, approximately 90% of them seen just once. Sequencing was performed on peripheral blood. The receptor source for this set is a woman in her forties or fifties who had recovered from COVID-19.

The chain combines TRBV9 with TRBJ1-4, with D unresolved. The length of the CDR3 is 15 residues. Trimming cost V 4 bases and J 0 bases, with 10 bases left between them. Germline assignment: CDR1 SGDLS and CDR2 YYNGEE. CDR3: CASSPHSATNEKLFF. The DNA for the CDR3 is TGTGCCAGCAGCCCCCACAGTGCAACTAATGAAAAACTGTTTTTT.

Only one count was recorded for this clone. The CDR3 bases are TGTGCCAGCAGTATAGCGGGGGGGCCCTACAATGAGCAGTTCTTC. Protein: CASSIAGGPYNEQFF. The genes are TRBV6-2 or TRBV6-3 and TRBJ2-1; 11 bases are a match to TRBD2. V lost 5 bases, J lost 2 bases, and 2 bases stayed unmatched. The CDR3 is 15 residues long. CDR1 is MNHEY and CDR2 is SVGEGT in the germline V gene.

The chain uses TRBV18 and TRBJ1-2, with D uncertain. Germline lookup yields CDR1 KGHSH and CDR2 LQKENI. V was clipped by 0 bases and J by 4 bases, with 12 bases between them. The CDR3 has 15 amino acids. CDR3 sequence reads: CASSPPSPGFYGYTF. DNA of the CDR3: TGTGCCAGCTCACCACCATCTCCAGGATTCTATGGCTACACCTTC.

V is TRBV18 and J is TRBJ1-6, with D possibly TRBD1 on 6 matching bases. Germline V CDR1 and CDR2: KGHSH, LQKENI. V lost 1 base to trimming and J lost 6 bases, with 19 bases between them. The length of the CDR3 is 18 residues. The CDR3 reads CASSPLAGDNSFNSPLHF. The CDR3 nucleotides are TGTGCCAGCTCACCACTCGCGGGGGACAACAGTTTTAATTCACCCCTCCACTTT. The entire variable domain, with the rest obtained from reference TRBV18 and TRBJ1-6, is as follows: NAGVMQNPRHLVRRRGQEARLRCSPMKGHSHVYWYRQLPEEGLKFMVYLQKENIIDESGMPKERFSAEFPKEGPSILRIQQVVRGDSAAYFCASSPLAGDNSFNSPLHFGNGTRLTVT.

The genes are TRBV18 and TRBJ2-1; 7 nucleotides align to TRBD2. The germline CDR1 and CDR2 sequences are KGHSH and LQKENI. With 6 bases clipped from V and 6 bases from J, the junction kept 14 bases outside the gene matches. The CDR3 has 16 residues. This chain's CDR3 is CASSPRLAGAGNEQFF. As DNA, the CDR3 is TGTGCCAGCTCCCCTCGTTTGGCGGGAGCTGGCAATGAGCAGTTCTTC.

The rearrangement links TRBV29-1 to TRBJ2-5; 11 bases align to TRBD1. The CDR3 length is 12 residues. Germline V lookup: CDR1 SQVTM, CDR2 ANQGSEA. The V gene end was trimmed by 7 bases and the J gene end by 5 bases; junction bases not matched to a gene: 3. CDR3 region: CSGGQGDETQYF. CDR3 DNA sequence: TGCAGCGGGGGACAGGGGGACGAGACCCAGTACTTC.

V usage is TRBV9 and J usage is TRBJ2-3, with TRBD2 identical over 12 bases. Losses at the gene ends were 0 bases for V and 2 bases for J; bases not matched to a gene: 1. The CDR3 is made up of 16 amino acids. Germline CDR1 SGDLS, CDR2 YYNGEE. The CDR3 DNA sequence: TGTGCCAGCAGCGTAGGGACTAGCGGGGTCACAGATACGCAGTATTTT. It codes for CASSVGTSGVTDTQYF.

The V gene is TRBV3-1 (or the pseudogene TRBV3-2), the J gene TRBJ1-1; no definite D call. CDR1 and CDR2 (germline): LGHDT, YNNKEL (reference sequence). The CDR3 covers 14 residues. Trimming left V 4 bases short and J 10 bases short, with 19 bases between. CDR3 sequence (DNA): TGTGCCAGCAGCCCTCAAATAGGACTCGGTGGAGCTTTCTTT. Translated, it gives CASSPQIGLGGAFF.

The chain has TRBV18 and TRBJ2-5; 8 nucleotides match TRBD1. CDR3 size: 13 residues. The germline gives CDR1 KGHSH, CDR2 LQKENI. V gave up 6 bases and J gave up 5 bases; unmatched junction bases: 5. The CDR3 sequence is CASSPRGQETQYF. The CDR3 bases are TGTGCCAGCTCGCCCAGGGGGCAGGAGACCCAGTACTTC.

The chain recombines TRBV6-5 with TRBJ2-5; TRBD2 might be the D (6 bases). Trimming shortened V by 6 bases and J by 10 bases, and 15 bases separated the two germline ends. The CDR3 spans 12 residues. Germline values: CDR1 MNHEY, CDR2 SVGAGI. CDR3 sequence reads: CASSGPGVGQYF. The CDR3 DNA is TGTGCCAGCAGCGGACCGGGGGTCGGCCAGTACTTC.

The CDR3 region is CASRDGGAYGYTF. The CDR3 DNA reads TGTGCCAGCCGGGACGGAGGGGCCTATGGCTACACCTTC. The chain combines TRBV6-5 with TRBJ1-2; D perhaps matches TRBD1 (5 bases). This CDR3 has 13 amino acids. Trimming removed 8 bases at V and 4 bases at J, with 14 bases between. Germline V gene sequence: CDR1 MNHEY, CDR2 SVGAGI.

This chain joins TRBV28 and TRBJ2-1; 7 bases map to TRBD1. Trimming took 3 bases from V and 9 from J; bases not matched to a gene: 5. The CDR3 length is 13 residues. Germline assignment: CDR1 MDHEN and CDR2 SYDVKM. The CDR3, as DNA: TGTGCCAGCAGTTTCCCGAACAGGGGTGAGCAGTTCTTC. Protein product: CASSFPNRGEQFF.